Listed below are T cell receptor beta chains from one sample, sequenced in a study of control samples from healthy donors and cancer patients. Clones were sequenced by immunoSEQ multiplex PCR, and TCRdb holds only the in-frame ones, with some missing. The table has about 140,000 clones, 94% seen once; the top ten hold approximately 14%. The sample consisted of blood. Every receptor here comes from a man aged 35 to 55 in good health. Each CDR3 is given with its conserved first and last residue. A D gene is named only where the DNA matches it firmly. Clone size is shown for a subset of rows, as once, few, many or a class of expanded clone.

clone size	CDR3 length	D gene	V gene	J gene	CDR3 protein	CDR3 DNA
.	15	.	TRBV6-1	TRBJ1-5	CASSDLIRGKQPQHF	TGTGCCAGCAGTGACCTAATTCGAGGGAAACAGCCCCAGCATTTT
.	11	.	TRBV10-3	TRBJ2-7	CAIRQAYEQYF	TGTGCCATCAGACAGGCCTACGAGCAGTACTTC
.	15	TRBD1	TRBV29-1	TRBJ2-5	CSGRGGGWYQETQYF	TGCAGCGGACGAGGGGGCGGTTGGTACCAAGAGACCCAGTACTTC
.	15	TRBD1	TRBV5-1	TRBJ1-2	CASSLVRGQGNGYTF	TGCGCCAGCAGCTTGGTAAGAGGACAGGGAAATGGCTACACCTTC
.	16	TRBD2	TRBV15	TRBJ2-2	CATEGQAGGNTGELFF	TGTGCCACGGAGGGGCAGGCGGGGGGGAACACCGGGGAGCTGTTTTTT
.	13	.	TRBV29-1	TRBJ2-7	CSVEPPGSYEQYF	TGCAGCGTTGAACCCCCAGGTTCCTACGAGCAGTACTTC
.	15	TRBD1	TRBV24-1	TRBJ2-7	CATSDPGQGAEEQYF	TGTGCCACCAGTGACCCGGGACAGGGGGCGGAAGAGCAGTACTTC
.	14	TRBD1	TRBV5-6	TRBJ1-4	CASSLVQGGEKLFF	TGTGCCAGCAGCTTGGTACAGGGGGGTGAAAAACTGTTTTTT
.	13	.	TRBV30	TRBJ1-2	CAWSVRGDYGYTF	TGTGCCTGGAGTGTAAGGGGGGACTATGGCTACACCTTC
.	15	TRBD1	TRBV5-4	TRBJ1-2	CASSLGQGIGFGYTF	TGTGCCAGCAGCTTGGGACAGGGAATCGGGTTTGGCTACACCTTC
.	13	TRBD1	TRBV28	TRBJ2-7	CASRETGYNEQYF	TGTGCCAGCAGGGAGACAGGGTACAACGAGCAGTACTTC
.	14	.	TRBV24-1	TRBJ2-2	CATRGQLDTGELFF	TGTGCCACCAGGGGGCAATTGGACACCGGGGAGCTGTTTTTT
once	17	.	TRBV2	TRBJ2-7	CASSELGRGVSSYEQYF	TGTGCCAGCAGTGAATTAGGAAGGGGCGTTAGCTCCTACGAGCAGTACTTC
.	16	.	TRBV7-2	TRBJ2-1	CASSSASGGTYNEQFF	TGTGCCAGCAGTTCGGCCAGCGGAGGGACTTACAATGAGCAGTTCTTC
.	15	.	TRBV2	TRBJ1-5	CASSARTARDQPQHF	TGTGCCAGCAGTGCGAGGACAGCCCGGGATCAGCCCCAGCATTTT
.	13	.	TRBV24-1	TRBJ2-2	CATQGGWAGELFF	TGTGCCACCCAGGGGGGTTGGGCCGGGGAGCTGTTTTTT
.	15	.	TRBV9	TRBJ1-4	CASSVGNSLNEKLFF	TGTGCCAGCAGCGTGGGGAACAGCCTTAATGAAAAACTGTTTTTT
.	15	.	TRBV5-1	TRBJ2-5	CASSLEVYRQETQYF	TGCGCCAGCAGCTTGGAGGTCTACAGGCAAGAGACCCAGTACTTC